This is a list of T cell receptor beta chains from one sample in a study of T cell responses to AZD1222 COVID-19 vaccine. Method: immunoSEQ multiplex PCR; TCRdb's copy keeps in-frame clones and lacks some. The sample records 160,000 or so clones, approximately 89% being singletons. The sample consisted of peripheral blood, taken on day 0 of AZD1222 vaccination. The source of these receptors is an adult in good health. CDR3s include the opening cysteine and the closing phenylalanine or tryptophan. D genes are given only for firm matches. Clone size is stated in some rows and not others, as once, few, many or a class when expanded.

d_gene: TRBD2
abundance: .
v_gene: TRBV4-2
j_gene: TRBJ2-1
CDR3aa: CASSPSGTTSLEQFF
CDR3nt: TGTGCCAGCAGCCCTAGCGGGACTACCTCGTTAGAGCAGTTCTTC

d_gene: .
abundance: .
v_gene: TRBV30
j_gene: TRBJ2-1
CDR3aa: CAWSPRQDYEQFF
CDR3nt: TGTGCCTGGAGTCCCAGACAGGACTATGAGCAGTTCTTC

d_gene: .
abundance: .
v_gene: TRBV7-2
j_gene: TRBJ2-3
CDR3aa: CASSLRGGLDTQYF
CDR3nt: TGTGCCAGCAGCTTAAGGGGTGGGCTAGATACGCAGTATTTT

d_gene: .
abundance: .
v_gene: TRBV7-3
j_gene: TRBJ2-2
CDR3aa: CASSFSPTTGELFF
CDR3nt: TGTGCCAGCAGCTTCTCCCCGACCACCGGGGAGCTGTTTTTT

d_gene: .
abundance: .
v_gene: TRBV2
j_gene: TRBJ1-1
CDR3aa: CASIGANVMNTEAFF
CDR3nt: TGTGCCAGCATTGGGGCCAACGTCATGAACACTGAAGCTTTCTTT

d_gene: TRBD1
abundance: once
v_gene: TRBV5-1
j_gene: TRBJ2-2
CDR3aa: CASSWTGGNTGELFF
CDR3nt: TGCGCCAGCAGCTGGACAGGGGGGAACACCGGGGAGCTGTTTTTT

d_gene: .
abundance: .
v_gene: TRBV3-1/TRBV3-2
j_gene: TRBJ2-2
CDR3aa: CASSPTGSRNTGELFF
CDR3nt: TGTGCCAGCAGCCCTACAGGGTCAAGGAACACCGGGGAGCTGTTTTTT

d_gene: TRBD1
abundance: .
v_gene: TRBV27
j_gene: TRBJ1-5
CDR3aa: CASSKTGEQPQHF
CDR3nt: TGTGCCAGCAGTAAGACAGGGGAACAGCCCCAGCATTTT

d_gene: .
abundance: .
v_gene: TRBV12-5
j_gene: TRBJ2-7
CDR3aa: CASGLAGHYEQYF
CDR3nt: TGTGCTAGTGGTTTGGCTGGACACTACGAGCAGTACTTC

d_gene: .
abundance: .
v_gene: TRBV5-4
j_gene: TRBJ1-2
CDR3aa: CASSLVGGNYGYTF
CDR3nt: TGTGCCAGCAGCTTGGTGGGGGGCAACTATGGCTACACCTTC

d_gene: TRBD1
abundance: .
v_gene: TRBV6-5
j_gene: TRBJ2-7
CDR3aa: CASSKTGVSSYEQYF
CDR3nt: TGTGCCAGCAGTAAGACAGGGGTGAGCTCCTACGAGCAGTACTTC

d_gene: TRBD2
abundance: .
v_gene: TRBV9
j_gene: TRBJ2-1
CDR3aa: CASSVRLAGDFNEQFF
CDR3nt: TGTGCCAGCAGCGTAAGGCTAGCGGGAGACTTCAATGAGCAGTTCTTC

d_gene: TRBD2
abundance: .
v_gene: TRBV9
j_gene: TRBJ2-7
CDR3aa: CASSHSGTSGYEQYF
CDR3nt: TGTGCCAGCAGTCACTCCGGGACTAGCGGCTACGAGCAGTACTTC

d_gene: .
abundance: .
v_gene: TRBV11-3
j_gene: TRBJ2-3
CDR3aa: CASSSRGRYTDTQYF
CDR3nt: TGTGCCAGCAGCAGCAGGGGAAGATACACAGATACGCAGTATTTT

d_gene: .
abundance: .
v_gene: TRBV7-2
j_gene: TRBJ1-5
CDR3aa: CASSSEGVDQPQHF
CDR3nt: TGTGCCAGCAGCTCGGAAGGGGTTGATCAGCCCCAGCATTTT

d_gene: TRBD2
abundance: .
v_gene: TRBV7-2
j_gene: TRBJ2-2
CDR3aa: CASSTGLAGVGELFF
CDR3nt: TGTGCCAGCAGCACGGGACTAGCGGGAGTCGGGGAGCTGTTTTTT

d_gene: .
abundance: .
v_gene: TRBV2
j_gene: TRBJ2-4
CDR3aa: CASSNYQAKNIQYF
CDR3nt: TGTGCCAGCAGTAACTACCAAGCCAAAAACATTCAGTACTTC

d_gene: .
abundance: .
v_gene: TRBV4-3
j_gene: TRBJ1-1
CDR3aa: CASSLSSNTEAFF
CDR3nt: TGCGCCAGCAGCCTCAGTTCGAACACTGAAGCTTTCTTT

d_gene: TRBD1
abundance: .
v_gene: TRBV5-1
j_gene: TRBJ1-2
CDR3aa: CASSLNPGQDYYGYTF
CDR3nt: TGCGCCAGCAGCTTGAACCCGGGACAGGACTACTATGGCTACACCTTC

d_gene: TRBD2
abundance: .
v_gene: TRBV7-9
j_gene: TRBJ2-1
CDR3aa: CASSQRSGRAPYNEQFF
CDR3nt: TGTGCCAGCAGCCAGCGTAGCGGGAGGGCCCCCTACAATGAGCAGTTCTTC

d_gene: .
abundance: .
v_gene: TRBV19
j_gene: TRBJ1-4
CDR3aa: CASSLSAATNEKLFF
CDR3nt: TGTGCCAGTAGTCTCTCGGCTGCAACTAATGAAAAACTGTTTTTT

d_gene: .
abundance: once
v_gene: TRBV11-3
j_gene: TRBJ2-4
CDR3aa: CASSLSLGFHHF
CDR3nt: TGTGCCAGCAGCTTGAGCCTTGGGTTCCACCACTTC

d_gene: .
abundance: .
v_gene: TRBV7-9
j_gene: TRBJ1-1
CDR3aa: CASSREPSSTEAFF
CDR3nt: TGTGCCAGCAGCAGGGAACCGAGTAGCACTGAAGCTTTCTTT

d_gene: TRBD1
abundance: .
v_gene: TRBV7-2
j_gene: TRBJ2-1
CDR3aa: CASSPGQGLHNEQFF
CDR3nt: TGTGCCAGCAGCCCCGGACAGGGGCTCCACAATGAGCAGTTCTTC

d_gene: TRBD2
abundance: once
v_gene: TRBV6-5
j_gene: TRBJ2-1
CDR3aa: CASSIAGEQFF
CDR3nt: TGTGCCAGCAGTATAGCGGGAGAGCAGTTCTTC

d_gene: TRBD1
abundance: .
v_gene: TRBV5-1
j_gene: TRBJ2-1
CDR3aa: CASSLGTGRGNEQFF
CDR3nt: TGCGCCAGCAGCTTGGGGACAGGACGGGGCAATGAGCAGTTCTTC

d_gene: .
abundance: .
v_gene: TRBV11-2
j_gene: TRBJ1-5
CDR3aa: CASSLDWGGPQHF
CDR3nt: TGTGCCAGCAGCTTAGATTGGGGGGGGCCCCAGCATTTT

d_gene: TRBD2
abundance: .
v_gene: TRBV7-9
j_gene: TRBJ2-5
CDR3aa: CASSLASGRAGETQYF
CDR3nt: TGTGCCAGCAGCTTAGCTAGCGGGAGGGCCGGGGAGACCCAGTACTTC

d_gene: TRBD1
abundance: .
v_gene: TRBV2
j_gene: TRBJ1-5
CDR3aa: CASRDRAGQPQHF
CDR3nt: TGTGCCAGCAGGGACAGGGCGGGTCAGCCCCAGCATTTT

d_gene: .
abundance: .
v_gene: TRBV27
j_gene: TRBJ2-7
CDR3aa: CASKGGGTYEQYF
CDR3nt: TGTGCCAGCAAGGGGGGCGGTACCTACGAGCAGTACTTC

d_gene: .
abundance: .
v_gene: TRBV7-2
j_gene: TRBJ1-5
CDR3aa: CASSRRGGNQPQHF
CDR3nt: TGTGCCAGCAGCCGTCGGGGGGGCAATCAGCCCCAGCATTTT

d_gene: .
abundance: .
v_gene: TRBV3-1/TRBV3-2
j_gene: TRBJ2-2
CDR3aa: CASSNRAIDSGELFF
CDR3nt: TGTGCCAGCAGCAACCGGGCCATCGATTCCGGGGAGCTGTTTTTT

d_gene: .
abundance: .
v_gene: TRBV7-2
j_gene: TRBJ2-7
CDR3aa: CASSLGWGLVYEQYF
CDR3nt: TGTGCCAGCAGCTTAGGTTGGGGGTTAGTCTACGAGCAGTACTTC

d_gene: .
abundance: .
v_gene: TRBV3-1/TRBV3-2
j_gene: TRBJ2-7
CDR3aa: CASSRTNEQYF
CDR3nt: TGTGCCAGCAGCCGAACGAACGAGCAGTACTTC

d_gene: .
abundance: .
v_gene: TRBV7-9
j_gene: TRBJ2-1
CDR3aa: CASSQGPDYNEQFF
CDR3nt: TGTGCCAGCAGTCAGGGACCTGACTACAATGAGCAGTTCTTC

d_gene: .
abundance: .
v_gene: TRBV5-1
j_gene: TRBJ1-1
CDR3aa: CASSPTAMNTEAFF
CDR3nt: TGCGCCAGCAGCCCCACAGCAATGAACACTGAAGCTTTCTTT

d_gene: TRBD1
abundance: .
v_gene: TRBV4-2
j_gene: TRBJ1-6
CDR3aa: CASSQDLLRGQGNSPLHF
CDR3nt: TGTGCCAGCAGCCAAGACCTACTGCGGGGACAGGGAAATTCACCCCTCCACTTT

d_gene: .
abundance: .
v_gene: TRBV24-1
j_gene: TRBJ1-5
CDR3aa: CATQRQGPSNQPQHF
CDR3nt: TGTGCCACCCAACGTCAGGGACCAAGCAATCAGCCCCAGCATTTT

d_gene: TRBD1
abundance: .
v_gene: TRBV5-4
j_gene: TRBJ1-6
CDR3aa: CASSMDRGGSPLHF
CDR3nt: TGTGCCAGCAGCATGGACAGGGGGGGATCACCCCTCCACTTT

d_gene: .
abundance: .
v_gene: TRBV30
j_gene: TRBJ1-4
CDR3aa: CAWSAVGTSGEKLFF
CDR3nt: TGTGCCTGGAGTGCCGTCGGGACTAGTGGCGAAAAACTGTTTTTT

d_gene: .
abundance: .
v_gene: TRBV4-2
j_gene: TRBJ2-3
CDR3aa: CASSQDVRESDTQYF
CDR3nt: TGTGCCAGCAGCCAAGATGTACGGGAATCAGATACGCAGTATTTT

d_gene: TRBD1
abundance: .
v_gene: TRBV5-5
j_gene: TRBJ1-2
CDR3aa: CASSLRPGQGAGYTF
CDR3nt: TGTGCCAGCAGCTTGCGTCCGGGACAGGGAGCTGGCTACACCTTC

d_gene: .
abundance: .
v_gene: TRBV28
j_gene: TRBJ1-2
CDR3aa: CASSLQGTGYTF
CDR3nt: TGTGCCAGCAGTTTACAGGGAACTGGCTACACCTTC

d_gene: .
abundance: .
v_gene: TRBV10-2
j_gene: TRBJ2-6
CDR3aa: CASRPGISGANVLTF
CDR3nt: TGCGCCAGCAGGCCGGGTATCTCTGGGGCCAACGTCCTGACTTTC

d_gene: TRBD1
abundance: .
v_gene: TRBV7-2
j_gene: TRBJ1-5
CDR3aa: CASSVGTGLRQPQHF
CDR3nt: TGTGCCAGCAGCGTCGGGACAGGACTTCGTCAGCCCCAGCATTTT

d_gene: .
abundance: .
v_gene: TRBV11-3
j_gene: TRBJ2-6
CDR3aa: CASSIVGGSGANVLTF
CDR3nt: TGTGCCAGCAGCATAGTCGGGGGCTCTGGGGCCAACGTCCTGACTTTC

d_gene: .
abundance: .
v_gene: TRBV23-1
j_gene: TRBJ2-7
CDR3aa: CASSQKCSTGEQYF
CDR3nt: TGCGCCAGCAGTCAAAAGTGCTCGACAGGTGAGCAGTACTTC

d_gene: .
abundance: .
v_gene: TRBV5-1
j_gene: TRBJ2-7
CDR3aa: CASSLTGSYEQYF
CDR3nt: TGCGCCAGCAGCTTGACAGGGTCCTACGAGCAGTACTTC